The 2 T cell receptor beta chains listed next were all sequenced from one sample in a study of T cells in women clearing cervical HPV infection. Here immunoSEQ multiplex PCR was the method, and the copy in TCRdb shows in-frame clones only, minus some. The sample's table shows tens of thousands of clones. Sequenced sample: blood buffy coat. The receptors were gathered from a woman aged 18 to 75 with a cervical HPV16 infection that either progressed to CIN3+ or cleared (not recorded which).

Remarks on this clone: Read data end 3 residues before the CDR3 end; the end is taken from the germline J gene. V and J are TRBV12-3 or TRBV12-4 and TRBJ2-7; TRBD1 agrees at 8 bases. Trimming at V came to 6 bases and at J to 1 base, leaving 5 bases not matched to a gene. This CDR3 has 14 amino acids. Incomplete CDR3 DNA: TGTGCCAGCAGCCCGGACAGGGATTCCTACGAG. Translation gives CASSPDRDSYE. The whole CDR3 protein reads CASSPDRDSYEQYF.

Concerning this clone itself: The CDR3 end lies 3 residues beyond the end of the read and is filled in from the germline J gene. The chain carries TRBV30 and TRBJ2-7; TRBD2 might be the D (5 bases). Germline V CDR1 and CDR2: GTSNPN, SVGIG (reference sequence). Trimming took 2 bases from V and 2 from J, leaving 10 bases between them. The CDR3 has 13 amino acids. Partial CDR3 DNA: TGTGCCTGGAGTAGGTTTAGCGCCTACGAG. It encodes CAWSRFSAYE. The complete CDR3 sequence is CAWSRFSAYEQYF.